The clone carrying this T cell receptor (beta chain) came up many times. The antigen is not known. The time point: sample taken at primary tumor resection. Whole RNA, isolated from tumor, nontumor lung or frozen PBMC, was sequenced without prior sorting. This sample stems from a study of spatial heterogeneity in lung cancer. Study-level results: Counts of expanded intratumoral alpha and beta TCRs tracked tumor mutation counts.

The CDR3 runs to 16 residues. Germline CDR1 MDHEN, CDR2 SYDVKM. Trimming took 3 bases from V and 5 from J; bases not matched to a gene: 9. TCRdb re-called the 5' RACE reads through MiXCR, storing one row per CDR3 protein. Among some 6,900 distinct CDR3 sequences listed, 9.5% to 15% were seen once. V usage is TRBV28 and J usage is TRBJ2-1; 8 positions match TRBD2. The sample consisted of lung tumor tissue, taken at surgery. The clonotype originates from a male donor with early-stage non-small cell lung cancer. The CDR3 region has the DNA TGTGCCAGCAGTTTTTCCCCTTGGCGGGGGGACAATGAGCAGTTCTTC. Its protein is CASSFSPWRGDNEQFF.